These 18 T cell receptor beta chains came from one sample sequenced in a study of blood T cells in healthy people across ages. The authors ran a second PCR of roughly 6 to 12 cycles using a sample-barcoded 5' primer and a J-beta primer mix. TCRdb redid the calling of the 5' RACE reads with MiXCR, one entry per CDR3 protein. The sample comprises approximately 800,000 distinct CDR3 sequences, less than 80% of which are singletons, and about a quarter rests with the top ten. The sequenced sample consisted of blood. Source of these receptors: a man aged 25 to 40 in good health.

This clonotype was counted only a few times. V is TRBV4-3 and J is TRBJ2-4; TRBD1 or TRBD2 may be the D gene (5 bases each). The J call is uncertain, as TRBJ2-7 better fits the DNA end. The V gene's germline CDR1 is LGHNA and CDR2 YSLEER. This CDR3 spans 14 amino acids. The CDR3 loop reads CASSQVDRGYEQYF. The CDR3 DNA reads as TGCGCCAGCAGCCAAGTCGACAGAGGGTACGAGCAGTACTTC.

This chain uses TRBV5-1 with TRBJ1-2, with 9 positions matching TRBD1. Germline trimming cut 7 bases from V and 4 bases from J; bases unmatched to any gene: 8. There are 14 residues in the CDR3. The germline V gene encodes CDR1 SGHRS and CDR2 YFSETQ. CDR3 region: CASSTGGRTYGYTF. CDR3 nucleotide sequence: TGCGCCAGCTCAACAGGGGGCCGGACCTATGGCTACACCTTC.

CDR3 sequence: CASSQQGTDVFGKLFF. The CDR3 DNA reads TGTGCCAGCAGCCAACAAGGGACGGACGTTTTTGGAAAACTGTTTTTT. The rearrangement joins TRBV7-2 to TRBJ1-4; a weak D match, TRBD1 (5 bases). Between the trimmed V and J ends, which lost 5 bases and 10 bases, there was a span of 23 bases. Germline CDR1 and CDR2: SGHTA and FQGNSA. This CDR3 contains 16 residues.

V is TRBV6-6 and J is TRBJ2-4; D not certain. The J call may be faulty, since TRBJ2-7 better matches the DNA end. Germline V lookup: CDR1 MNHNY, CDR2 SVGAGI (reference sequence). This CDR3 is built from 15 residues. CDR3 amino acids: CASSTPPVMPSEQYF. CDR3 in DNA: TGTGCCAGCAGTACCCCCCCGGTAATGCCTTCCGAGCAGTACTTC.

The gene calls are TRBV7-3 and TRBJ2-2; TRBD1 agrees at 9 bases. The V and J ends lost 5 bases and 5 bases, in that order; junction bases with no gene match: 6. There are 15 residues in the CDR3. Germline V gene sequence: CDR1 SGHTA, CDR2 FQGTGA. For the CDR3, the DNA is TGTGCCAGCAGCACCCCGGGACAGGGAACCGGGGAGCTGTTTTTT. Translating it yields CASSTPGQGTGELFF.

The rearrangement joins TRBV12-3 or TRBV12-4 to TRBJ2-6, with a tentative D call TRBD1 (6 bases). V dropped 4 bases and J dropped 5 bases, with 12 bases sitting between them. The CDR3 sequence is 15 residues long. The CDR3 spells CASSWGRTWANVLTF. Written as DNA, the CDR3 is TGTGCCAGCAGTTGGGGGCGGACTTGGGCCAACGTCCTGACTTTC.

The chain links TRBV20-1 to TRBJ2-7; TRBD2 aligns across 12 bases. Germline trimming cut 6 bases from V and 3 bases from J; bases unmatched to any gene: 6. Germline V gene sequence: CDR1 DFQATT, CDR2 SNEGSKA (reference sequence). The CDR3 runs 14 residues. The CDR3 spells CSAYTSGGHYEQYF. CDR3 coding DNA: TGCAGTGCCTACACTAGCGGGGGGCACTACGAGCAGTACTTC.

CDR3: CSAPRGNEQYF. The CDR3 bases are TGCAGTGCCCCACGAGGGAACGAGCAGTACTTC. The chain uses TRBV20-1 and TRBJ2-7; maybe TRBD2 (5 bases). Germline V gives CDR1 DFQATT, CDR2 SNEGSKA (reference sequence). The CDR3 is made up of 11 amino acids. Trimming removed 6 bases from V and 5 bases from J, with 11 bases in between.

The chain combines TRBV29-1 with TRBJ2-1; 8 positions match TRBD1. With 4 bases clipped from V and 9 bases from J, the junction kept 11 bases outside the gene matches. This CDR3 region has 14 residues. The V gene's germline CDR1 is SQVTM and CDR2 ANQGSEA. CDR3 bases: TGCAGCGTTGTTGTGGGGACAGGCCTTGGTGAGCAGTTCTTC. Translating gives CSVVVGTGLGEQFF.

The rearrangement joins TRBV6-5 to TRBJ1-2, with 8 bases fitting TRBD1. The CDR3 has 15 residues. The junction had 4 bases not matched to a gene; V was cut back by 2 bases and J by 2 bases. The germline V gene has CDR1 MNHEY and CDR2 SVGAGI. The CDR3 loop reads CASSYGTGSNYGYTF. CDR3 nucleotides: TGTGCCAGCAGTTACGGGACAGGATCGAACTATGGCTACACCTTC.

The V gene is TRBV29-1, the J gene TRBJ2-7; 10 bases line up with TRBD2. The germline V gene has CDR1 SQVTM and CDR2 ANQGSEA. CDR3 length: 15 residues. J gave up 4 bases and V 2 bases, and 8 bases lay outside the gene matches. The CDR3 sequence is CSVERASGGLYEQYF. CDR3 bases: TGCAGCGTTGAACGGGCTAGCGGGGGCCTTTACGAGCAGTACTTC.

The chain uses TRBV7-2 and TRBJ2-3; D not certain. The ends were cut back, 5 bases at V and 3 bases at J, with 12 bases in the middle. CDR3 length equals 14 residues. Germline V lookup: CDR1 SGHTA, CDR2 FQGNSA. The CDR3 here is CASSVGLKTDTQYF. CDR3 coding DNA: TGTGCCAGCAGCGTCGGCTTGAAGACAGATACGCAGTATTTT.

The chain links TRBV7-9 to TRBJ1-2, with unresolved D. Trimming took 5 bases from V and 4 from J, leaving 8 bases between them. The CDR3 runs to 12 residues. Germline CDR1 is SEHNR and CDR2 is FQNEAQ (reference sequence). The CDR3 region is CASSLNVYGYTF. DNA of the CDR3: TGTGCCAGCAGCCTAAACGTCTATGGCTACACCTTC.

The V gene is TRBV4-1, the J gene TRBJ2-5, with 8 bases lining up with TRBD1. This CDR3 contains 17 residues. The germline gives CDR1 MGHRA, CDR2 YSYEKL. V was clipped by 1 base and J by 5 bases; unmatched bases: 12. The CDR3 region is CASSQGHVDREMETQYF. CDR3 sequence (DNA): TGCGCCAGCAGCCAAGGTCATGTGGACAGGGAAATGGAGACCCAGTACTTC.

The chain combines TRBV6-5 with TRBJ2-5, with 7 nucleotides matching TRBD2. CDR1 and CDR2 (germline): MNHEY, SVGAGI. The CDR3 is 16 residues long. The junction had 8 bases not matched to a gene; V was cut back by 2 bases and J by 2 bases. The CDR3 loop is CASSYGPRGMQETQYF. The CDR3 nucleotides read TGTGCCAGCAGTTACGGGCCGCGGGGGATGCAAGAGACCCAGTACTTC.

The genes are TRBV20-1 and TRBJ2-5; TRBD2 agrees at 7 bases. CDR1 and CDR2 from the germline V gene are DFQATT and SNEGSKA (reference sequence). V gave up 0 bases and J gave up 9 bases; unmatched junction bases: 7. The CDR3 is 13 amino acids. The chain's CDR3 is CSARDGGLMAQYF. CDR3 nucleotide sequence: TGCAGTGCTAGAGATGGGGGACTAATGGCCCAGTACTTC.

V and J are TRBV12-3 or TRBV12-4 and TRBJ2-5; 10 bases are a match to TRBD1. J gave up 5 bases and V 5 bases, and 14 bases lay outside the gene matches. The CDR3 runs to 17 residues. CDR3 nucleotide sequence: TGTGCCAGCAGTCCCCACAGACGCAGGGGACAGGGGGAGACCCAGTACTTC. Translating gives CASSPHRRRGQGETQYF.

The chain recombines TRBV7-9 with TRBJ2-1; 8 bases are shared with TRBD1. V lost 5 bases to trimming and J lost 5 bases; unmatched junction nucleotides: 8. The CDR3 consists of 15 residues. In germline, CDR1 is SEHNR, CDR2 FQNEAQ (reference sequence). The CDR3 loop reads CASSPGTGNNNEQFF. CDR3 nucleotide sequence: TGTGCCAGCAGCCCAGGGACAGGAAACAACAATGAGCAGTTCTTC. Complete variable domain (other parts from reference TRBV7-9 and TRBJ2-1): DTGVSQNPRHKITKRGQNVTFRCDPISEHNRLYWYRQTLGQGPEFLTYFQNEAQLEKSRLLSDRFSAERPKGSFSTLEIQRTEQGDSAMYLCASSPGTGNNNEQFFGPGTRLTVL.